A selection of T cell receptor beta chains follows, all from one sample in a study of blood T cell repertoires in COVID-19. The repertoire was sequenced with immunoSEQ multiplex PCR; TCRdb's copy has only in-frame clones and lacks some. The sample holds 150,000 to 200,000 clones; less than 85% are singletons and the top ten take 4% to 6.5%. Specimen: PBMCs or T cells enriched from blood (not recorded which). These receptors were obtained from a woman in her sixties with acute COVID-19. CDR3s include the opening cysteine and the closing phenylalanine or tryptophan. D genes are given only for firm matches. Clone size is given for some rows only: seen once, a few or many times, or a class if the clone is expanded.

j_call	d_call	v_call	clone_size	cdr3_nt	cdr3_aa
TRBJ2-5	NA	TRBV2	NA	TGTGCCAGCAGCGAGGACAGCCAAGAGACCCAGTACTTC	CASSEDSQETQYF
TRBJ1-2	NA	TRBV7-2	NA	TGTGCCAGCAGCAAGGGGGGGGACGGAGGATATGGCTACACCTTC	CASSKGGDGGYGYTF
TRBJ1-1	NA	TRBV19	NA	TGTGCCAGTAGCACCATACAGGGATTCACTGAAGCTTTCTTT	CASSTIQGFTEAFF
TRBJ1-6	NA	TRBV18	NA	TGTGCCAGCTCCCTAGAAAGCTCCTATAATTCACCCCTCCACTTT	CASSLESSYNSPLHF
TRBJ2-7	NA	TRBV19	NA	TGTGCCAGTAGTAACCCCTACTACGAGCAGTACTTC	CASSNPYYEQYF
TRBJ2-3	TRBD1	TRBV5-1	NA	TGCGCCAGCAGCTGGGGGACAGGGCCTAGCACAGATACGCAGTATTTT	CASSWGTGPSTDTQYF
TRBJ1-3	NA	TRBV7-2	few	TGTGCCAGTGGGGGCCGGTCTGGAAACACCATATATTTT	CASGGRSGNTIYF
TRBJ2-2	NA	TRBV12-3/TRBV12-4	NA	TGTGCCAGCAGGGCGGCGAACACCGGGGAGCTGTTTTTT	CASRAANTGELFF
TRBJ1-2	NA	TRBV29-1	few	TGCAGCGTTGCGGGGGTTATAGGCTACACCTTC	CSVAGVIGYTF
TRBJ2-7	NA	TRBV15	NA	TGTGCCACCAGCAGAGACTTCTACGAGCAGTACTTC	CATSRDFYEQYF
TRBJ1-2	TRBD1	TRBV4-3	once	TGCGCCAGCAGCCAGGGACAGGGTGGATATGGCTACACCTTC	CASSQGQGGYGYTF
TRBJ2-2	NA	TRBV18	NA	TGTGCCAGCTCACCACCCGGGGTGACCGGGGAGCTGTTTTTT	CASSPPGVTGELFF
TRBJ1-5	NA	TRBV6-5	NA	TGTGCCAGCAGCGACAGGTTCATTAGCAATCAGCCCCAGCATTTT	CASSDRFISNQPQHF
TRBJ1-4	NA	TRBV7-9	NA	TGTGCCAGCAGCTTAGCAAACGGGTTGGAAAAACTGTTTTTT	CASSLANGLEKLFF
TRBJ1-1	NA	TRBV11-2	NA	TGTGCCAGCAGCTTAGCTGGGGGCGCCGGCGGCACTGAAGCTTTCTTT	CASSLAGGAGGTEAFF
TRBJ1-2	NA	TRBV3-1/TRBV3-2	NA	TGTGCCAGCAACGGTGGGGACTGGGGCTACACCTTC	CASNGGDWGYTF
TRBJ1-2	NA	TRBV18	few	TGTGCCAGCTCCCCCGGACAGCTCTATGGCTACACCTTC	CASSPGQLYGYTF
TRBJ2-7	NA	TRBV10-3	NA	TGTGCCACATCCAGGGGTTACGAGCAGTACTTC	CATSRGYEQYF
TRBJ1-4	TRBD1	TRBV18	NA	TGTGCCAGCTCACCAACAGGGGGTGAAAAACTGTTTTTT	CASSPTGGEKLFF
TRBJ2-1	TRBD2	TRBV15	NA	TGTGCCACCAGCGCTTCGGGGGGGGGATCCTACAATGAGCAGTTCTTC	CATSASGGGSYNEQFF
TRBJ2-5	NA	TRBV18	NA	TGTGCCAGCTCACCACGAGCAGGGGGGAGACAAGAGACCCAGTACTTC	CASSPRAGGRQETQYF
TRBJ1-6	NA	TRBV18	NA	TGTGCCAGCTCACCGGACATCTCCTATAATTCACCCCTCCACTTT	CASSPDISYNSPLHF
TRBJ1-5	NA	TRBV7-2	NA	TGTGCCAGCAGCTTAGGGGCCTTCAATCAGCCCCAGCATTTT	CASSLGAFNQPQHF
TRBJ2-1	TRBD2	TRBV24-1	NA	TGTGCCCTCGGCGGCCTAGCGGACAATGAGCAGTTCTTC	CALGGLADNEQFF
TRBJ2-2	NA	TRBV5-1	NA	TGCGCCAGCAGCTTGGCCAGCGGCGCGAACACCGGGGAGCTGTTTTTT	CASSLASGANTGELFF
TRBJ1-2	TRBD1	TRBV2	NA	TGTGCCAGCAGACTTGACAGGGGAGGCTACACCTTC	CASRLDRGGYTF
TRBJ1-1	TRBD1	TRBV11-3	NA	TGTGCCAGCAGCTTTAAGGGGGCGGCGAAAACTGAAGCTTTCTTT	CASSFKGAAKTEAFF
TRBJ2-2	TRBD2	TRBV7-2	NA	TGTGCCAGCAGCTGGGGACTAGGTGCCGGGGAGCTGTTTTTT	CASSWGLGAGELFF
TRBJ1-1	NA	TRBV27	once	TGTGCCAGCAGTTTGGTTTTTGGGGGGGTGTCTGAAGCTTTCTTT	CASSLVFGGVSEAFF
TRBJ1-1	NA	TRBV5-8	NA	TGTGCCAGCAGCTTGGCGGGGGGTAGGAACACTGAAGCTTTCTTT	CASSLAGGRNTEAFF
TRBJ2-3	TRBD2	TRBV11-2	NA	TGTGCCAGCAGCTTAGGTAATAGCGGGAGTACAGATACGCAGTATTTT	CASSLGNSGSTDTQYF
TRBJ2-7	NA	TRBV21-1	NA	TGTGCCAGCAGCAAAAGGCGGGGAGGGCGGTCCTACGAGCAGTACTTC	CASSKRRGGRSYEQYF
TRBJ2-3	NA	TRBV7-2	NA	TGTGCCAGCAGGTTTCCAGGGGTGGATACGCAGTATTTT	CASRFPGVDTQYF
TRBJ1-1	TRBD1	TRBV12-3/TRBV12-4	NA	TGTGCCAGCATCCGACAGGGGAACACTGAAGCTTTCTTT	CASIRQGNTEAFF
TRBJ1-2	NA	TRBV6-2/TRBV6-3	NA	TGTGCCAGCACCCCCGCGGGGTACTATGGCTACACCTTC	CASTPAGYYGYTF
TRBJ2-1	NA	TRBV5-6	few	TGTGCCAGCAGCCGTTACAATGAGCAGTTCTTC	CASSRYNEQFF
TRBJ2-7	NA	TRBV11-3	NA	TGTGCCAGCAGTTGGAGGGCCCAGGGTGAGCAGTACTTC	CASSWRAQGEQYF
TRBJ1-5	NA	TRBV27	NA	TGTGCCAGCAGTTTGAACCCCCCGACGGCGGCCGGGCCCCAGCATTTT	CASSLNPPTAAGPQHF
TRBJ2-5	NA	TRBV5-6	NA	TGTGCCAGCAGCCCCCCGAGGGCGGGACAAGAGACCCAGTACTTC	CASSPPRAGQETQYF
TRBJ1-1	NA	TRBV3-1/TRBV3-2	NA	TGTGCCAGCAGCCAGCCCGAAGGGGTCCCGAACACTGAAGCTTTCTTT	CASSQPEGVPNTEAFF
TRBJ1-6	NA	TRBV15	NA	TGTGCCACCAGCAGAGACAGCTCCTATAATTCACCCCTCCACTTT	CATSRDSSYNSPLHF